This passage covers 5 T cell receptor beta chains from one sample sequenced in a study of blood T cell repertoires in COVID-19. Sequencing used immunoSEQ multiplex PCR; TCRdb keeps in-frame clones, though not all of them. The sample records 30,000 to 45,000 clones, 60% to 85% being singletons. The sequenced sample was peripheral blood. The receptors originated from a man in his fifties or sixties with active COVID-19.

This clone is medium-sized (0.01 to 0.1%) within its sample. V gene TRBV2 combines with J gene TRBJ2-2; TRBD1 aligns across 7 bases. The V gene's germline CDR1 is SNHLY and CDR2 FYNNEI. The CDR3 spans 16 residues. J lost 1 base, V lost 6 bases, and 8 bases had no gene match. For the CDR3, the DNA is TGTGCCAGCAGCATACAGGGGACAAAGAACACCGGGGAGCTGTTTTTT. Its protein is CASSIQGTKNTGELFF.

V and J are TRBV27 and TRBJ1-2; possible D gene TRBD1, 5 bases. The length of the CDR3 is 14 residues. Germline V gene sequence: CDR1 MNHEY, CDR2 SMNVEV (reference sequence). V was trimmed by 0 bases and J by 6 bases, leaving 11 bases between them. CDR3 region: CASSLSAGVDGYTF. CDR3 in DNA: TGTGCCAGCAGTTTATCGGCGGGGGTGGATGGCTACACCTTC.

J is TRBJ2-2 and V is TRBV5-4; tentatively, D is TRBD2 (5 bases). V was shortened by 3 bases and J by 3 bases, with 9 bases between the two germline ends. The CDR3 loop spans 14 amino acids. Germline CDR1 is SGHNT and CDR2 is YYREEE (reference sequence). The chain's CDR3 is CASSSDFYTGELFF. CDR3 coding DNA: TGTGCCAGCAGCTCGGACTTTTACACCGGGGAGCTGTTTTTT.

V is TRBV2 and J is TRBJ2-1, with a weak D call TRBD2 (5 bases). CDR1 and CDR2 from the germline V gene are SNHLY and FYNNEI. The V and J ends lost 6 bases and 11 bases respectively, with 14 bases between them. The CDR3 length is 12 residues. The CDR3 DNA is TGTGCCAGCAGGCCCGTTTCTAGCCAGCAGTTCTTC. This encodes CASRPVSSQQFF. Looking up the rest from reference TRBV2 and TRBJ2-1 gives the full variable domain: EPEVTQTPSHQVTQMGQEVILRCVPISNHLYFYWYRQILGQKVEFLVSFYNNEISEKSEIFDDQFSVERPDGSNFTLKIRSTKLEDSAMYFCASRPVSSQQFFGPGTRLTVL.

V usage is TRBV28 and J usage is TRBJ2-2; 9 nucleotides match TRBD1. Germline V gives CDR1 MDHEN, CDR2 SYDVKM. The CDR3 runs 17 residues. Trimming cost V 5 bases and J 4 bases; bases outside gene matches: 11. CDR3 sequence (DNA): TGTGCCAGCAGTCCACCGCCGGGACAGGGTCCCACCGGGGAGCTGTTTTTT. This encodes CASSPPPGQGPTGELFF.